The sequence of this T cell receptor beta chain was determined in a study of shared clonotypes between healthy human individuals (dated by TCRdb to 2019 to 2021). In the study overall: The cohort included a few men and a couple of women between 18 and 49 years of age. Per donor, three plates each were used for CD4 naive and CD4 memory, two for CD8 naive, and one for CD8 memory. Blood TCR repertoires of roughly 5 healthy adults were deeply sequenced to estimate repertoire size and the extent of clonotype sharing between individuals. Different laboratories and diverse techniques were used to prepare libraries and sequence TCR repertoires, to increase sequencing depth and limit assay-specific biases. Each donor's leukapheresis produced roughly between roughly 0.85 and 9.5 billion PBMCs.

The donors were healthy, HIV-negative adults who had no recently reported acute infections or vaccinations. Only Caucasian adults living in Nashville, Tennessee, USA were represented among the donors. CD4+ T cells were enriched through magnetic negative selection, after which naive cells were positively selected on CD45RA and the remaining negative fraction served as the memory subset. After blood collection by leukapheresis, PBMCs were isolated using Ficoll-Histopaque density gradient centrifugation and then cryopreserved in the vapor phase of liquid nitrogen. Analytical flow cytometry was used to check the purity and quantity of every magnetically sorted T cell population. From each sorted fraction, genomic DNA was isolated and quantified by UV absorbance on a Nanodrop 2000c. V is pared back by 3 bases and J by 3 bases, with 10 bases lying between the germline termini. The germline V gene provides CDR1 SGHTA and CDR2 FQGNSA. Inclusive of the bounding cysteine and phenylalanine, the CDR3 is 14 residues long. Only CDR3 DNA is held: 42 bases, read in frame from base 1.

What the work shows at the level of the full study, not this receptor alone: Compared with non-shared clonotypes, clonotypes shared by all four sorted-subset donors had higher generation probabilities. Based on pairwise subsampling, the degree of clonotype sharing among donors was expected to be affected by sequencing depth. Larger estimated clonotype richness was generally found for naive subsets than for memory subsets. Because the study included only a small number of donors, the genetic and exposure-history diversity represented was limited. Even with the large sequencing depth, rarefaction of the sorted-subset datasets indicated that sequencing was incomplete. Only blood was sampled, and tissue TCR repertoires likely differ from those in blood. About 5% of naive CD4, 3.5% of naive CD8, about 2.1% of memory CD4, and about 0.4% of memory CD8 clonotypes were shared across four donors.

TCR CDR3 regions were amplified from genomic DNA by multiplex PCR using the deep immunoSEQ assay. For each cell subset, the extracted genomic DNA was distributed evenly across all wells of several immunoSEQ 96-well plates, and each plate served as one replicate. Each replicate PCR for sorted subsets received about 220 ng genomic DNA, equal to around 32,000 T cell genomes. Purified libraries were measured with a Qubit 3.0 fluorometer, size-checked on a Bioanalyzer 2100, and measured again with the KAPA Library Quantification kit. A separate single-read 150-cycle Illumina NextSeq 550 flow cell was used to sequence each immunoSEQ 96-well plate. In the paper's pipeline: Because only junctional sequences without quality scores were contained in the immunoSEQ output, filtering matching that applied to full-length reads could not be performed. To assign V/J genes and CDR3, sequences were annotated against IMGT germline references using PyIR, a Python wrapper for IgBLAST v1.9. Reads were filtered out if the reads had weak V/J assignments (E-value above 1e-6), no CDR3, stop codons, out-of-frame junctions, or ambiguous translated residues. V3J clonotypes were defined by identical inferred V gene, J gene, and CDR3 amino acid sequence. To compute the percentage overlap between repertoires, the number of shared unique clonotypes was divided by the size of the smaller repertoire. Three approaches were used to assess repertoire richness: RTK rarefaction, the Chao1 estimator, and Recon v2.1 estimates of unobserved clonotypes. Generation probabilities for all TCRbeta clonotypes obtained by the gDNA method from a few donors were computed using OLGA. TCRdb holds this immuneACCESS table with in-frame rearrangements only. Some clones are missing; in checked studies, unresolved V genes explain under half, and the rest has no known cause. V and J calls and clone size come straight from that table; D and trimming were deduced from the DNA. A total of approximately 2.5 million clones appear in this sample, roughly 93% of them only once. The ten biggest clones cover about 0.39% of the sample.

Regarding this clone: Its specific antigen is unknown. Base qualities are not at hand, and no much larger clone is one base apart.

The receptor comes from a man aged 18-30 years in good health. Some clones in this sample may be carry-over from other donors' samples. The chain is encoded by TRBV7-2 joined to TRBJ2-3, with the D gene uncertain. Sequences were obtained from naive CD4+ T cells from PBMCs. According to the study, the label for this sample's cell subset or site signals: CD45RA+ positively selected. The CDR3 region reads CASSFLTRTDTQYF. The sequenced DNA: TGTGCCAGCAGCTTTTTAACTCGGACAGATACGCAGTATTTT.